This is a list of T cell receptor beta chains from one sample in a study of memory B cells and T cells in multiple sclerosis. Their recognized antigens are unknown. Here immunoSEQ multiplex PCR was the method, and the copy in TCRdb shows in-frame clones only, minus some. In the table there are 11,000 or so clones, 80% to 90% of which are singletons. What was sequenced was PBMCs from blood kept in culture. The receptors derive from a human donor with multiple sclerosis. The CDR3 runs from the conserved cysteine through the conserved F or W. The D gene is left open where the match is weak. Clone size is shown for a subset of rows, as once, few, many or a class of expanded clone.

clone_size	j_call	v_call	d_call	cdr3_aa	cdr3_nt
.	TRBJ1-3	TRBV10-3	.	CAITPKQDGNTIYF	TGTGCCATCACCCCCAAGCAGGATGGAAACACCATATATTTT
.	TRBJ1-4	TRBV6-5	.	CASSYSGGGGEKLFF	TGTGCCAGCAGTTACTCTGGGGGGGGAGGTGAAAAACTGTTTTTT
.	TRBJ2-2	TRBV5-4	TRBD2	CASTSSRGTSIGELFF	TGTGCCAGCACCTCCTCGCGAGGGACTAGCATCGGGGAGCTGTTTTTT
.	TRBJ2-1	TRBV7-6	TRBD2	CASSPGGGTRSHSSYNEQFF	TGTGCCAGCAGCCCCGGTGGCGGGACTAGGTCTCATAGCTCCTACAATGAGCAGTTCTTC
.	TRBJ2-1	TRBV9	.	CASSVAVGSSYNEQFF	TGTGCCAGCAGCGTAGCGGTCGGAAGCTCCTACAATGAGCAGTTCTTC
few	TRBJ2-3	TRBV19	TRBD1	CASSGQGGTDTQYF	TGTGCCAGCAGTGGGCAGGGGGGCACAGATACGCAGTATTTT
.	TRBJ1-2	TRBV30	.	CAWQGRLANYGYTF	TGTGCCTGGCAAGGCAGGTTAGCTAACTATGGCTACACCTTC
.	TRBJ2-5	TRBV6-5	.	CASSYWGSDQETQYF	TGTGCCAGCAGTTACTGGGGGTCAGACCAAGAGACCCAGTACTTC
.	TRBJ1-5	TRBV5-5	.	CASSVNRDQPQHF	TGTGCCAGCAGCGTCAACAGGGACCAGCCCCAGCATTTT
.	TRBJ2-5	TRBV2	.	CASSVKTQYF	TGTGCCAGCAGTGTAAAGACCCAGTACTTC
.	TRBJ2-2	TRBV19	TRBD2	CASSGSAGGTGELFF	TGTGCCAGTAGTGGGTCAGCGGGGGGAACCGGGGAGCTGTTTTTT
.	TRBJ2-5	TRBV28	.	CASSPGQLQETQYF	TGTGCCAGCAGTCCCGGACAGTTACAAGAGACCCAGTACTTC
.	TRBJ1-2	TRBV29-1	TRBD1	CSAWGTGTGGYTF	TGCAGCGCGTGGGGGACAGGGACCGGTGGCTACACCTTC
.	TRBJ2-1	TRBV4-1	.	CASSQDAPSEQFF	TGCGCCAGCAGCCAAGACGCGCCGAGTGAGCAGTTCTTC
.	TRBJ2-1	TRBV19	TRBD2	CASSIRTSGIYEQFF	TGTGCCAGTAGTATCCGGACTAGCGGGATCTATGAGCAGTTCTTC
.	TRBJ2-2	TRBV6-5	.	CASSYSTERSTGELFF	TGTGCCAGCAGTTACTCGACTGAAAGGTCCACCGGGGAGCTGTTTTTT
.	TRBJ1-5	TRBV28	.	CATKGGGWNQPQHF	TGTGCCACGAAAGGGGGGGGGTGGAATCAGCCCCAGCATTTT
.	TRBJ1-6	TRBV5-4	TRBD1	CASSTGTGGLPLHF	TGTGCCAGCAGCACCGGGACAGGGGGCTTGCCCCTCCACTTT
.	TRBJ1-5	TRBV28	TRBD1	CASTLFRDRDNQPQHF	TGTGCCAGCACACTATTCCGGGACAGGGACAATCAGCCCCAGCATTTT
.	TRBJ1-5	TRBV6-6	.	CASSGHLNQPQHF	TGTGCCAGCAGTGGACACCTTAATCAGCCCCAGCATTTT
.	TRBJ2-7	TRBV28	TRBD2	CASSLQRELYEQYF	TGTGCCAGCAGTTTACAGCGGGAGTTGTACGAGCAGTACTTC
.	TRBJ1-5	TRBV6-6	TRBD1	CASSFRTGGSNQPQHF	TGTGCCAGCAGCTTCAGGACAGGGGGCAGCAATCAGCCCCAGCATTTT
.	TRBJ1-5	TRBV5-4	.	CASSWGVNQPQHF	TGTGCCAGCAGCTGGGGGGTGAATCAGCCCCAGCATTTT
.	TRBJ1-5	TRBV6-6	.	CASSYEGLSNQPQHF	TGTGCCAGCAGTTACGAGGGGTTGAGCAATCAGCCCCAGCATTTT
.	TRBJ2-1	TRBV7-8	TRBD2	CASSLALAGGNEQFF	TGTGCCAGCAGCTTAGCGCTAGCGGGAGGCAATGAGCAGTTCTTC
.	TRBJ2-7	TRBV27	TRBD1	CASSLSGTGGLEQYF	TGTGCCAGCAGTTTATCAGGGACAGGGGGGCTCGAGCAGTACTTC
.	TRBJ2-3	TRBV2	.	CASSRGPVGPDTQYF	TGTGCCAGCAGCAGGGGACCCGTCGGGCCAGATACGCAGTATTTT
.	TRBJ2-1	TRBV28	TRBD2	CASSDLAGGYNEQFF	TGTGCCAGCAGCGATCTAGCGGGAGGTTACAATGAGCAGTTCTTC
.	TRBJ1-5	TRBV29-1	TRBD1	CSVVGTDNQPQHF	TGCAGCGTTGTAGGGACAGATAATCAGCCCCAGCATTTT
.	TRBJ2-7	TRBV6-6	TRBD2	CASSYSRTSHDYEQYF	TGTGCCAGCAGTTACTCTCGGACTAGCCATGACTACGAGCAGTACTTC
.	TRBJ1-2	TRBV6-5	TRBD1	CASSYSRGQGYGGYTF	TGTGCCAGCAGTTACTCGCGGGGACAGGGTTACGGTGGCTACACCTTC
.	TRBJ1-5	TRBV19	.	CASSTPGNLNQPQHF	TGTGCCAGTAGTACCCCAGGGAATTTGAATCAGCCCCAGCATTTT
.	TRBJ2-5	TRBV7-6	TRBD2	CASSLGASGGKETQYF	TGTGCCAGCAGCTTAGGTGCTAGCGGGGGTAAAGAGACCCAGTACTTC
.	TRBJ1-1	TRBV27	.	CASSSRRGYTEAFF	TGTGCCAGCAGTTCAAGGAGGGGCTACACTGAAGCTTTCTTT
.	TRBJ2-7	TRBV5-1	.	CASSPAGLGSYEQYF	TGCGCCAGCAGCCCGGCAGGACTTGGGTCCTACGAGCAGTACTTC
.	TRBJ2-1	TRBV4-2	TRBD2	CASSQMTSGAYNEQFF	TGTGCCAGCAGCCAAATGACTAGCGGCGCTTACAATGAGCAGTTCTTC
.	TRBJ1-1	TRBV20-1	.	CSARPRGEAFF	TGCAGTGCTCGTCCGAGGGGGGAAGCTTTCTTT
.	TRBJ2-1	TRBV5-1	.	CASSFQGIGGYNEQFF	TGCGCCAGCAGCTTCCAGGGGATCGGAGGCTACAATGAGCAGTTCTTC
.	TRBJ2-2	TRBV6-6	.	CASSYAGELFF	TGTGCCAGCAGTTACGCCGGGGAGCTGTTTTTT
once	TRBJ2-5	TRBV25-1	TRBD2	CASSDPRLAGYQETQYF	TGTGCCAGCAGTGACCCGAGACTAGCGGGTTACCAAGAGACCCAGTACTTC
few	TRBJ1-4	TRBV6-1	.	CASSEIEPTNEKLFF	TGTGCCAGCAGTGAAATAGAACCAACTAATGAAAAACTGTTTTTT
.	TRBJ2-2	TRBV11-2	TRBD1	CASSWTGNTGELFF	TGTGCCAGCAGCTGGACAGGGAACACCGGGGAGCTGTTTTTT
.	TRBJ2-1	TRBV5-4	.	CASSLSGTPYLEQFF	TGTGCCAGCAGCTTATCCGGGACCCCCTATTTGGAGCAGTTCTTC
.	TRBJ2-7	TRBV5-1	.	CASSPAGTQVDEQYF	TGCGCCAGCAGCCCGGCCGGGACGCAAGTGGACGAGCAGTACTTC
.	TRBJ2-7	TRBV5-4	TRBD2	CASSYGTRGKEQYF	TGTGCCAGCAGCTACGGGACTAGGGGTAAAGAGCAGTACTTC
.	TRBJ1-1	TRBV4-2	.	CASSQDTGTEAFF	TGTGCCAGCAGCCAAGATACCGGCACTGAAGCTTTCTTT